This T cell receptor beta chain was retrieved from a study of T cells in Graves' hyperthyroidism and ophthalmopathy. Note on this clonotype: The antigen is unknown.

The CDR3 loop spans 13 amino acids. V lost 8 bases, J lost 7 bases, and 11 bases stayed unmatched. CDR1 and CDR2 from the germline V gene are SEHNR and FQNEAQ (reference sequence). RNA transcripts were the template for amplifying TCR beta CDR3 regions. With the HTBI primer set, the TCR CDR3 went through a first round of RT-PCR. TCRdb itself ran the multiplex PCR reads through MiXCR, one entry per CDR3 protein. This table holds about 580,000 distinct CDR3 sequences, more than 45% found once. Findings of the study overall: Blood also contained most expanded thyroid clonotypes above 0.001.

Specimen: peripheral blood or thyroid tissue (not recorded which). The clonotype was recovered from a woman between 18 and 29 years old with Graves' hyperthyroidism. The rearrangement uses TRBV7-9 and TRBJ2-7; 7 bases line up with TRBD1. CDR3: CASDTQRGREQYF. Here the CDR3 DNA reads TGTGCCAGCGATACACAGAGGGGGCGGGAGCAGTACTTC. The whole variable domain, remainder taken from reference TRBV7-9 and TRBJ2-7, is DTGVSQNPRHKITKRGQNVTFRCDPISEHNRLYWYRQTLGQGPEFLTYFQNEAQLEKSRLLSDRFSAERPKGSFSTLEIQRTEQGDSAMYLCASDTQRGREQYFGPGTRLTVT.